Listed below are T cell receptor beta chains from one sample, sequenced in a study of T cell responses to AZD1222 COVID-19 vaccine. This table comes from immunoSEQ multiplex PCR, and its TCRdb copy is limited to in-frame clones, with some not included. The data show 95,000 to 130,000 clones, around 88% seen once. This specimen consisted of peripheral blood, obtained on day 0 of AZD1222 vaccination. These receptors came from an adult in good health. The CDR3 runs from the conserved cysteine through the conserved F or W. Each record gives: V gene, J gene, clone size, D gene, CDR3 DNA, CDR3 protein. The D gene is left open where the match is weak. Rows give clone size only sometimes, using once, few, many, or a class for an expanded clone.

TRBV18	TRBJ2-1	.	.	TGTGCCAGCTCACCACCCCCCTACAATGAGCAGTTCTTC	CASSPPPYNEQFF
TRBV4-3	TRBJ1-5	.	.	TGCGCCAGCAGCCAAGAAGTTGCCTCTAGCAATCAGCCCCAGCATTTT	CASSQEVASSNQPQHF
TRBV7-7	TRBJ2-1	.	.	TGTGCCAGCAGCTTAGGAGACAAGGCGCTGGATGAGCAGTTCTTC	CASSLGDKALDEQFF
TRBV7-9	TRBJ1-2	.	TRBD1	TGTGCCAGCAGCTACCGGGACAGGGACTATGGCTACACCTTC	CASSYRDRDYGYTF
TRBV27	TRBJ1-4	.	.	TGTGCCAGCAGTTTAAGCCTGGCGGGGCGGTCTAATGAAAAACTGTTTTTT	CASSLSLAGRSNEKLFF
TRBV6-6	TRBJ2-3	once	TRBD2	TGTGCCAGCAGTTACTCTGGGACTAGCGGGGGTACGCAGTATTTT	CASSYSGTSGGTQYF
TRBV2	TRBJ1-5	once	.	TGTGCCAGCAGATCAGCCCGTCGCAATCAGCCCCAGCATTTT	CASRSARRNQPQHF
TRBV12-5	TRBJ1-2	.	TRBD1	TGTGCTAGTGGCCCCGGCGGACAGGGGGACTATGGCTACACCTTC	CASGPGGQGDYGYTF
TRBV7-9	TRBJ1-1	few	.	TGTGCCAGCAGCTTCCCAGGGAACACTGAAGCTTTCTTT	CASSFPGNTEAFF
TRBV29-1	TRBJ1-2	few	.	TGCAGCGTGGGGGACAACTATGGCTACACCTTC	CSVGDNYGYTF
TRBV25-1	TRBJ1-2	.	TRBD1	TGTGCCAGCAGTGACCCGGGACAGGGCAACTATGGCTACACCTTC	CASSDPGQGNYGYTF
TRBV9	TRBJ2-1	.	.	TGTGCCAGCAGCGTCGCCTATTTGGGTAGCGGAGACAATGAGCAGTTCTTC	CASSVAYLGSGDNEQFF
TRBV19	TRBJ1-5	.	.	TGTGCCAGTAGTATGAAGGGTTTCAATCAGCCCCAGCATTTT	CASSMKGFNQPQHF
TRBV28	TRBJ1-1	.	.	TGTGCCAGCAGTTCCGGACCGACGATGAACACTGAAGCTTTCTTT	CASSSGPTMNTEAFF
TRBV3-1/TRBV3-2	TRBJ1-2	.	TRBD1	TGTGCCAGCAGCCAAACGGACAGGAATGGCTACACCTTC	CASSQTDRNGYTF
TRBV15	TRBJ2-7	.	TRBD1	TGTGCCACCAGCTTAGGACAGGGTATTTACGAGCAGTACTTC	CATSLGQGIYEQYF
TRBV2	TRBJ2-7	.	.	TGTGCCAGCACCTTAGCTACCTACGAGCAGTACTTC	CASTLATYEQYF
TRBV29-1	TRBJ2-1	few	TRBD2	TGCAGCGTCGCCCTAGTGCGGGAGGGGCAGTTCTTC	CSVALVREGQFF
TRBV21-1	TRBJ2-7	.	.	TGTGCCAGCAGCCTCCAGGGTGGGTACGAGCAGTACTTC	CASSLQGGYEQYF
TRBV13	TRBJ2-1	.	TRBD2	TGTGCCAGCAGCTTCGAACTAGCGGGAGCGAGTGAGCAGTTCTTC	CASSFELAGASEQFF
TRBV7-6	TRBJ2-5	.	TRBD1	TGTGCCAGCAGCTTAAATACAGGGGTGAGAGAGACCCAGTACTTC	CASSLNTGVRETQYF
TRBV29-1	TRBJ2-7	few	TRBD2	TGCAGCGTTGCTCTGACTAGCGGGCGGGGGGAGCAGTACTTC	CSVALTSGRGEQYF
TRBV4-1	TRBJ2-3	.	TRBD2	TGCGCCAGCAGCCAAGGCAGCGGGAGGGCCGTAGATACGCAGTATTTT	CASSQGSGRAVDTQYF
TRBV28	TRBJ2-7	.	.	TGTGCCAGCAGTTCCTCCGGGACACCTGGCTCCTACGAGCAGTACTTC	CASSSSGTPGSYEQYF
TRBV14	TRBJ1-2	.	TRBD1	TGTGCCAGCAGCCCCAGCCCCGGACAGGGGTCGGGGTATGGCTACACCTTC	CASSPSPGQGSGYGYTF
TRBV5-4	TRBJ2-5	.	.	TGTGCCAGCAGCTTACAGGGAGGGGGCCAAGAGACCCAGTACTTC	CASSLQGGGQETQYF
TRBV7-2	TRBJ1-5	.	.	TGTGCCAGCAGCTTAAATCTAGACATGGGAGTGCATTTT	CASSLNLDMGVHF
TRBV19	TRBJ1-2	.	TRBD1	TGTGCCAGTAGTATTAAGGGTTGGGACAGCCGGAACTATGGCTACACCTTC	CASSIKGWDSRNYGYTF
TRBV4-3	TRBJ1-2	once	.	TGCGCCAGCAGCCAAGATCGAGGGGGGACCACCTACACCTTC	CASSQDRGGTTYTF
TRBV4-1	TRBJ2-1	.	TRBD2	TGCGCCAGCAGCAATCTAGCGGGGGGCAACTACAATGAGCAGTTCTTC	CASSNLAGGNYNEQFF
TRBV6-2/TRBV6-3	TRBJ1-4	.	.	TGTGCCAGCAGTACCGTCGCAACTAATGAAAAACTGTTTTTT	CASSTVATNEKLFF
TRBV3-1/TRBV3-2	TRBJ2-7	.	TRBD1	TGTGCCAGCAGCCAAGATGGCCGAGCGGACAGGGCGGTCGAGCAGTACTTC	CASSQDGRADRAVEQYF
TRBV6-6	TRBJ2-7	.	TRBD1	TGTGCCAGCAGCCCCAGGGGGAGCTCCTACGAGCAGTACTTC	CASSPRGSSYEQYF
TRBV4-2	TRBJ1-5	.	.	TGTGCCAGCAGCCAAGGCGACAGGCGGCAAAATCAGCCCCAGCATTTT	CASSQGDRRQNQPQHF
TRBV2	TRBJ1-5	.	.	TGTGCCAGCAGTGACCGGACAGTAGGTCAGCCCCAGCATTTT	CASSDRTVGQPQHF
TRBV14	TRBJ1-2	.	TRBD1	TGTGCCAGCAGCCCCCTCGGGACAGGAAAAGGCTACACCTTC	CASSPLGTGKGYTF
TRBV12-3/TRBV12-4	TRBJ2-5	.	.	TGTGCCAGCAGTTTAAGGGGGATTGAGACCCAGTACTTC	CASSLRGIETQYF
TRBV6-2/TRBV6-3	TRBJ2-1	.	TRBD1	TGTGCCAGCAGTTACCCTCGGACAGGGGGTATTTATGAGCAGTTCTTC	CASSYPRTGGIYEQFF
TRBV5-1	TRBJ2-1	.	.	TGCGCCAGCAGCTTACAGCCGAACAATGAGCAGTTCTTC	CASSLQPNNEQFF
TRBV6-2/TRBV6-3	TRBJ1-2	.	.	TGTGCCAGCAGTTACAAGTATGGCTACACCTTC	CASSYKYGYTF
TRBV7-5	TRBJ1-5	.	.	TGTGTCAGAAGCTTAGTTGGACAGAACAATCAGCCCCAGCATTTT	CVRSLVGQNNQPQHF
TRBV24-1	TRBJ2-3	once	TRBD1	TGTGCCACCGGGACAGGGTCGGCCCCAGATACGCAGTATTTT	CATGTGSAPDTQYF
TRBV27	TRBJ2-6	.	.	TGTGCCAGCAGTTTGCGGGTAGGCAGTACTGGGGCCAACGTCCTGACTTTC	CASSLRVGSTGANVLTF
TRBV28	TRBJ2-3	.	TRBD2	TGTGCCAGCCTAGCGGGTTCTCGCACAGATACGCAGTATTTT	CASLAGSRTDTQYF
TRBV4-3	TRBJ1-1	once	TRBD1	TGCGCCAGCAGCCATGCGGACAGGGTGATTGGGGAAGCTTTCTTT	CASSHADRVIGEAFF
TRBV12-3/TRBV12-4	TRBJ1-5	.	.	TGTGCCAGCAGTTTACATATTCAGCCCCAGCATTTT	CASSLHIQPQHF
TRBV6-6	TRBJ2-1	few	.	TGTGCCAGCAGTCAGACAGGCTCCTACAATGAGCAGTTCTTC	CASSQTGSYNEQFF
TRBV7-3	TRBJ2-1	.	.	TGTGCCAGCAGCTTATCCCCGGACTCCTACAATGAGCAGTTCTTC	CASSLSPDSYNEQFF
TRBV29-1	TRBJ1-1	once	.	TGCAGCGGAGGTGTCGGGCCCGAAGCTTTCTTT	CSGGVGPEAFF
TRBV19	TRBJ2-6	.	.	TGTGCCAGTACAGGGTTCCACTCTGGGGCCAACGTCCTGACTTTC	CASTGFHSGANVLTF
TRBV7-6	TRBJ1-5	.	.	TGTGCCAGCAGCTTAGGATCCGGGACCAATCAGCCCCAGCATTTT	CASSLGSGTNQPQHF
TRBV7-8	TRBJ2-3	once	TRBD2	TGTGCCAGCAGCTTCTGGGGGGGGGACCCTACAGATACGCAGTATTTT	CASSFWGGDPTDTQYF
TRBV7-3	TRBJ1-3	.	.	TGTGCCAGCAGCTTAACGGGCGGCAGGGGCACTGGAAACACCATATATTTT	CASSLTGGRGTGNTIYF
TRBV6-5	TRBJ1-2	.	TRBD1	TGTGCCAGCACCGGACAGGGAGTGAGGTATGGCTACACCTTC	CASTGQGVRYGYTF